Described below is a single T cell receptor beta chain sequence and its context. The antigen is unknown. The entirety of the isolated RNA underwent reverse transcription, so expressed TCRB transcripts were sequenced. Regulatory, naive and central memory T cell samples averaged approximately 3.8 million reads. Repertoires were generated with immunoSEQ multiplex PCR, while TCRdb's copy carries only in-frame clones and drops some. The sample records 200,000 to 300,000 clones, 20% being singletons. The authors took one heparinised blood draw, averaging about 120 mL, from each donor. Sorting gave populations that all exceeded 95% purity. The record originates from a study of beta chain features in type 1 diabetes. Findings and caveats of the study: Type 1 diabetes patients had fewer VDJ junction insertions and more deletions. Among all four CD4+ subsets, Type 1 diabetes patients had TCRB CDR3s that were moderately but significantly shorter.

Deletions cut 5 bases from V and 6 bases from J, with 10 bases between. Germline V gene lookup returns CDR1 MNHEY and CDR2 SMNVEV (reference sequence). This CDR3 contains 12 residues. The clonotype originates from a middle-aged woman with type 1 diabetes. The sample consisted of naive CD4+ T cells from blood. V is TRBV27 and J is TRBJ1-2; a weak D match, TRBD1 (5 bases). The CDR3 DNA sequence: TGTGCCAGCAGTACCTCAGGGAATGGCTACACCTTC. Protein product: CASSTSGNGYTF.